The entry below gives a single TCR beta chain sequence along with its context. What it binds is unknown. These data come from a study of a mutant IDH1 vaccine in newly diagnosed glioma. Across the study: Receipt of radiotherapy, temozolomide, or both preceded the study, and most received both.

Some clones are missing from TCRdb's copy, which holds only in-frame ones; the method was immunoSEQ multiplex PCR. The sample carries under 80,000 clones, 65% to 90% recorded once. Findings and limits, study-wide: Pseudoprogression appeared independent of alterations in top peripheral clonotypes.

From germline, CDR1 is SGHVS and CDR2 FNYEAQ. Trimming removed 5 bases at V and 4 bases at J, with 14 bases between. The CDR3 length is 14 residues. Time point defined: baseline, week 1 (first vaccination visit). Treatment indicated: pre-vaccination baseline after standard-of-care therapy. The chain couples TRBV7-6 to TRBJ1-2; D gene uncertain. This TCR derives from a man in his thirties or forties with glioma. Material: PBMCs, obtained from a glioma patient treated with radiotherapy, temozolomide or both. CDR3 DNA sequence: TGTGCCAGCAGCCTCGCCTTGCGGGGCTATGGCTACACCTTC. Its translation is CASSLALRGYGYTF.